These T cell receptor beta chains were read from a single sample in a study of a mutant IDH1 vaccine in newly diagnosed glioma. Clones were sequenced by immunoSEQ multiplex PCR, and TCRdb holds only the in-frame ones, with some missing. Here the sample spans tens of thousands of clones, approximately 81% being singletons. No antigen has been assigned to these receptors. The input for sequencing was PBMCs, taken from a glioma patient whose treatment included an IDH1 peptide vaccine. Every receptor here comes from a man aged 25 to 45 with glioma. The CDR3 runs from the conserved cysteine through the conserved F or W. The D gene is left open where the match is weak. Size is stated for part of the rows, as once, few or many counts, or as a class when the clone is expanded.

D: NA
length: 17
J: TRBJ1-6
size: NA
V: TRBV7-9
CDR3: CASSSGPGVVKNSPLHF
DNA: TGTGCCAGCAGCTCGGGACCTGGGGTAGTCAAAAATTCACCCCTCCACTTT

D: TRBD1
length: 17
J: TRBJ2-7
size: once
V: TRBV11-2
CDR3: CASSLATGGRSSYEQYF
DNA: TGTGCCAGCAGCTTAGCCACAGGGGGCCGGAGCTCCTACGAGCAGTACTTC

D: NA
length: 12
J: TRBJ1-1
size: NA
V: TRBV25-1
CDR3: CASRDANTEAFF
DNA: TGTGCCAGCCGGGACGCGAACACTGAAGCTTTCTTT

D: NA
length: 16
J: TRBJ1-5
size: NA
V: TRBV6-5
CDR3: CASSYRAGKVGQPQHF
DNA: TGTGCCAGCAGTTACCGGGCAGGGAAAGTGGGTCAGCCCCAGCATTTT

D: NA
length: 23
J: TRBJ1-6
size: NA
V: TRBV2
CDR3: CASRVQDFADRKFGLIYNSPLHF
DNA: TGTGCCAGCAGGGTCCAGGATTTTGCGGACCGAAAGTTTGGTCTTATTTATAATTCACCCCTCCACTTT

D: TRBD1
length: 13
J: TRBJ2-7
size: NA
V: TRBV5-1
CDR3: CASSVRDRDEQYF
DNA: TGCGCCAGCAGCGTCCGGGACAGGGACGAGCAGTACTTC

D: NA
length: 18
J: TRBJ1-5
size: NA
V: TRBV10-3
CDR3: CAISESLVAGQINQPQHF
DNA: TGTGCCATCAGTGAGTCGTTAGTAGCGGGACAAATTAATCAGCCCCAGCATTTT

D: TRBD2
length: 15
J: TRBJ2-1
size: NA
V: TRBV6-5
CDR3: CASSYTSGGYNEQFF
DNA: TGTGCCAGCAGTTACACTAGCGGGGGCTACAATGAGCAGTTCTTC

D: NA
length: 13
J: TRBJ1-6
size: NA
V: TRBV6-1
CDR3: CASSDPYNSPLHF
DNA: TGTGCCAGCAGCGATCCTTATAATTCACCCCTCCACTTT

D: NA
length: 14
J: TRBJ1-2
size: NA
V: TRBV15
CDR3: CATSGPTGFYGYTF
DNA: TGTGCCACCAGCGGGCCAACAGGATTCTATGGCTACACCTTC

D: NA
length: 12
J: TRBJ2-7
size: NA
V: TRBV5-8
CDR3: CASSHSGGVRYF
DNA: TGTGCCAGCAGCCATTCCGGGGGTGTTCGGTACTTC

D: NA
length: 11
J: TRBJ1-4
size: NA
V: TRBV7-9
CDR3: CAWSENEKLFF
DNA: TGTGCATGGTCAGAGAATGAAAAACTGTTTTTT

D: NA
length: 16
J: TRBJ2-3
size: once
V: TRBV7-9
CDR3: CASSFYGGKGTDTQYF
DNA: TGTGCCAGCAGCTTTTACGGCGGGAAAGGCACAGATACGCAGTATTTT

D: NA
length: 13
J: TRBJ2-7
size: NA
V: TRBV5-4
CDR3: CASSTRETYEQYF
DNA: TGTGCCAGCAGCACGAGGGAAACCTACGAGCAGTACTTC

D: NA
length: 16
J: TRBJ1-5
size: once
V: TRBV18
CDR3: CASSPPSARGNQPQHF
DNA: TGTGCCAGCTCACCACCATCAGCGCGAGGGAATCAGCCCCAGCATTTT

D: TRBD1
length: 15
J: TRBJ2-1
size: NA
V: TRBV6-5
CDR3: CASSPTGGPYNEQFF
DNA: TGTGCCAGCAGTCCTACAGGGGGCCCCTACAATGAGCAGTTCTTC

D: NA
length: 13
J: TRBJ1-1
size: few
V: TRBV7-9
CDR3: CASSLARKTEAFF
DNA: TGTGCCAGCAGCTTAGCAAGGAAGACTGAAGCTTTCTTT

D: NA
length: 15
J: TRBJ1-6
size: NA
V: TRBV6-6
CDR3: CASTHNRDFNSPLHF
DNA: TGTGCCAGCACACACAACCGGGACTTTAATTCACCCCTCCACTTT

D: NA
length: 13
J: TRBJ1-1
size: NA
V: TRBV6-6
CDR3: CASSRDVGTEAFF
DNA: TGTGCCAGCAGCAGGGATGTCGGCACTGAAGCTTTCTTT

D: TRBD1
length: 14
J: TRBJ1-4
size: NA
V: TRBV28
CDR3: CASSSIGQGVKLFF
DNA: TGTGCCAGCAGTTCCATCGGACAGGGGGTTAAACTGTTTTTT

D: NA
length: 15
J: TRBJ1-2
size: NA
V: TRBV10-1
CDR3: CASSEGLWGSYGYTF
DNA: TGCGCCAGCAGTGAGGGTCTCTGGGGGTCCTATGGCTACACCTTC

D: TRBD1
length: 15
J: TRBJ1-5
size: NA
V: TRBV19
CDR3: CASSIDGQGSQPQHF
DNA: TGTGCCAGTAGTATAGATGGACAGGGGAGTCAGCCCCAGCATTTT

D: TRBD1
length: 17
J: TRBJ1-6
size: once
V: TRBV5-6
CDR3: CASSLVLGTGVDSPLHF
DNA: TGTGCCAGCAGCTTGGTTCTGGGGACAGGGGTTGATTCACCCCTCCACTTT

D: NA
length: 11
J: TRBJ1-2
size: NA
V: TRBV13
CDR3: CASSLPDGYTF
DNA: TGTGCCAGCAGCTTACCGGATGGCTACACCTTC

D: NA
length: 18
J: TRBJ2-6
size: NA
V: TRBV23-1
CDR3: CASSQGEPCGSGANVLTF
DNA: TGCGCCAGCAGTCAGGGGGAACCTTGCGGCTCTGGGGCCAACGTCCTGACTTTC

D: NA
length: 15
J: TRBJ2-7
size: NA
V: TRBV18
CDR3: CASSPNQEYYNEQYF
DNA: TGTGCCAGCTCACCAAACCAGGAATATTATAACGAGCAGTACTTC

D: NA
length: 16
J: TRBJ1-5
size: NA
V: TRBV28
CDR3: CASRHGNRVSNQPQHF
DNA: TGTGCCAGCAGGCACGGGAACAGGGTATCCAATCAGCCCCAGCATTTT

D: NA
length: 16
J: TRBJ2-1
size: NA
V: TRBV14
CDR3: CASSQDPGDSYNEQFF
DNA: TGTGCCAGCAGCCAAGACCCAGGGGACTCCTACAATGAGCAGTTCTTC

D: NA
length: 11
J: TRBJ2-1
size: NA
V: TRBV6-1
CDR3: CASTSSPKQFF
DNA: TGTGCCAGCACATCCTCGCCAAAGCAGTTCTTC